These T cell receptor beta chains were read from a single sample in a study of Ad26.COV2.S vaccination and SARS-CoV-2 variants. Profiled with immunoSEQ multiplex PCR; TCRdb holds only in-frame clones, not every one. The sample lists 350,000 to 600,000 clones, roughly nine tenths occurring once. This specimen consisted of peripheral blood, obtained in a trial of Ad26.COV2.S vaccine versus placebo. These receptors were obtained from a person between 18 and 60 years old who received the Ad26.COV2.S COVID-19 vaccine or a placebo. CDR3s include the opening cysteine and the closing phenylalanine or tryptophan. Fields, in order: V gene, D gene, clone size, J gene, CDR3 DNA, CDR3 protein. The D gene is left open where the match is weak. Clone sizes are given selectively: once, few, many, or a class where the clone is expanded.

>TRBV30|NA|NA|TRBJ1-6
TGTGCCTGGAGCGCAGGGGACCCATCTTATAATTCACCCCTCCACTTT
CAWSAGDPSYNSPLHF
>TRBV7-2|NA|NA|TRBJ2-3
TGTGCCAGCAGACCCCAAATGGGGGGCACAGATACGCAGTATTTT
CASRPQMGGTDTQYF
>TRBV4-2|TRBD1|NA|TRBJ1-1
TGTGCCAGCAGCCGATCCGGGACAGGGGGCGGGAACACTGAAGCTTTCTTT
CASSRSGTGGGNTEAFF
>TRBV18|TRBD1|NA|TRBJ2-2
TGTGCCAGCTCACCAAAAACTGGATCGGACAGGGAATTAGCCGGGGAGCTGTTTTTT
CASSPKTGSDRELAGELFF
>TRBV30|TRBD1|NA|TRBJ1-2
TGTGCCTGGAGTCGACAGGGAAGTGGCTATGGCTACACCTTC
CAWSRQGSGYGYTF
>TRBV11-2|NA|NA|TRBJ1-2
TGTGCCAGCAGCCTAACCCAGGGTTTCTATGGCTACACCTTC
CASSLTQGFYGYTF
>TRBV2|NA|NA|TRBJ2-6
TGTGCCAGCAGTGTAACAGGGTCCTCTGGGGCCAACGTCCTGACTTTC
CASSVTGSSGANVLTF
>TRBV7-8|TRBD1|once|TRBJ1-2
TGTGCCAGCAGCTTAGGGCCCCGGGACAGGAATGGCTACACCTTC
CASSLGPRDRNGYTF
>TRBV19|TRBD1|NA|TRBJ1-3
TGTGCCAGTAGTACCGGGACAGACCGAAACACCATATATTTT
CASSTGTDRNTIYF
>TRBV14|NA|NA|TRBJ2-1
TGTGCCAGCAGCTTGTTCGGTTCGGAGCAGTTCTTC
CASSLFGSEQFF
>TRBV7-9|NA|few|TRBJ2-5
TGTGCCAGCAGCTTTCGACAGTTTGACTTGGGAAAGGAGACCCAGTACTTC
CASSFRQFDLGKETQYF
>TRBV4-1|TRBD1|NA|TRBJ2-1
TGCGCCAGCAGCCCACTGGACAGGGCCCGACCAAATGAGCAGTTCTTC
CASSPLDRARPNEQFF
>TRBV19|NA|NA|TRBJ1-1
TGTGCCAGTAGTGTTTACAGACAGGCGAACACTGAAGCTTTCTTT
CASSVYRQANTEAFF
>TRBV6-2/TRBV6-3|TRBD1|once|TRBJ2-7
TGTGCCAGCAGTTACATCTCGACAGGGTATACCTACGAGCAGTACTTC
CASSYISTGYTYEQYF
>TRBV5-4|NA|NA|TRBJ2-7
TGTGCCAGCAGCGGTGGACCTCGCCTTTCCTACGAGCAGTACTTC
CASSGGPRLSYEQYF
>TRBV4-1|TRBD1|NA|TRBJ2-2
TGCGCCAGCAGCCACCCCCGGTCCGGGACAGGGTCCACCGGGGAGCTGTTTTTT
CASSHPRSGTGSTGELFF
>TRBV18|NA|NA|TRBJ1-4
TGTGCCAGCTCACTTGCCCCATCAGCAACTAATGAAAAACTGTTTTTT
CASSLAPSATNEKLFF
>TRBV10-3|NA|NA|TRBJ2-2
TGTGCCATCAGTAAGAACAGGGATCTTGGCCCCGGGGAGCTGTTTTTT
CAISKNRDLGPGELFF
>TRBV18|NA|NA|TRBJ1-2
TGTGCCAGCTCACCCGGAAAGGGGTCCTATGGCTACACCTTC
CASSPGKGSYGYTF
>TRBV6-2/TRBV6-3|NA|NA|TRBJ2-2
TGTGCCAGCAGTTACACAAGGGGTGCCGGGGAGCTGTTTTTT
CASSYTRGAGELFF
>TRBV5-1|TRBD1|NA|TRBJ1-6
TGCGCCAGCAGCTCCCGACAGGGGGCAAGTAATTCACCCCTCCACTTT
CASSSRQGASNSPLHF
>TRBV18|TRBD1|NA|TRBJ1-1
TGTGCCAGCTCACCAAACAAGGACAGGGGAGGCACTGAAGCTTTCTTT
CASSPNKDRGGTEAFF
>TRBV9|TRBD2|once|TRBJ2-4
TGTGCCAGCAGCGTAGTGGGAAGCGGGACCCACATCAGAGCCAAAAACATTCAGTACTTC
CASSVVGSGTHIRAKNIQYF
>TRBV18|NA|once|TRBJ2-3
TGTGCCAGCTCACCACCGCGAGGCGGGGTCAGCACAGATACGCAGTATTTT
CASSPPRGGVSTDTQYF
>TRBV10-3|NA|NA|TRBJ2-7
TGTGCCATACAGACAGGCAGCTCCTACGAGCAGTACTTC
CAIQTGSSYEQYF
>TRBV3-1/TRBV3-2|TRBD2|once|TRBJ2-3
TGTGCCAGCAGCCAAGCTGCGGGAGGGCCGAATACGCAGTATTTT
CASSQAAGGPNTQYF
>TRBV9|NA|few|TRBJ1-1
TGTGCCAGCAGCGTAGGGACAGAGAACACTGAAGCTTTCTTT
CASSVGTENTEAFF
>TRBV7-9|NA|NA|TRBJ1-1
TGTGCCAGCAGCTCCGCGACCGGGGGGCTGGCGAACTTT
CASSSATGGLANF
>TRBV5-1|NA|NA|TRBJ1-3
TGCGCCAGCAGTTCCCTGGGGGCAGGAGTCGTTGGAAACACCATATATTTT
CASSSLGAGVVGNTIYF
>TRBV6-5|NA|NA|TRBJ2-4
TGTGCCAGCAGTAACCCCCGAGAGGCCAAAAACATTCAGTACTTC
CASSNPREAKNIQYF
>TRBV6-5|NA|NA|TRBJ2-1
TGTGCCAGCAGTTACTCCGGGGCCTCTACGTATGAGCAGTTCTTC
CASSYSGASTYEQFF
>TRBV7-2|NA|once|TRBJ1-2
TGTGCCAGCAGCTACGGAGGGAAGGGACCTGGCTACACCTTC
CASSYGGKGPGYTF
>TRBV7-2|NA|NA|TRBJ2-7
TGTGCCAGCAGCCCTGGGGGGTCCTACGAGCAGTACTTC
CASSPGGSYEQYF
>TRBV2|TRBD1|NA|TRBJ1-1
TGTGCCAGCAGAACGACAGGGTTGGCTGAAGCTTTCTTT
CASRTTGLAEAFF
>TRBV7-9|TRBD2|NA|TRBJ2-7
TGTGCCAGCAGCTTGACTAGCGGGACCTACGAGCAGTACTTC
CASSLTSGTYEQYF
>TRBV12-3/TRBV12-4|TRBD1|NA|TRBJ1-2
TGTGCCAGCAGTGGACAGGGAAGCTATGGCTACACCTTC
CASSGQGSYGYTF
>TRBV2|NA|NA|TRBJ1-5
TGTGCCAGCAGTCCCTCCGGGACGTTGGGCAATCAGCCCCAGCATTTT
CASSPSGTLGNQPQHF
>TRBV30|NA|NA|TRBJ2-1
TGTGCCTGGAGTGTAACAGGGGGGGGCAATGAGCAGTTCTTC
CAWSVTGGGNEQFF
>TRBV28|NA|NA|TRBJ2-1
TGTGCCAGCAGTCCTTATCGGCGGAACAATGAGCAGTTCTTC
CASSPYRRNNEQFF
>TRBV15|TRBD2|NA|TRBJ2-7
TGTGCCACCAGCAGAGATCTGCTAGCGGGATACGAGCAGTACTTC
CATSRDLLAGYEQYF
>TRBV6-5|NA|NA|TRBJ2-7
TGTGCCAGCAGTCCCCTGACGGGAGCTTCCGAGCAGTACTTC
CASSPLTGASEQYF
>TRBV14|TRBD1|NA|TRBJ2-7
TGTGCCAGCAGCTCAAGGACAGGGTCCGAGCAGTACTTC
CASSSRTGSEQYF
>TRBV28|TRBD1|NA|TRBJ2-7
TGTGCCAGCAGTTTTTCCCCGGGACAGGGGCACTACGAGCAGTACTTC
CASSFSPGQGHYEQYF